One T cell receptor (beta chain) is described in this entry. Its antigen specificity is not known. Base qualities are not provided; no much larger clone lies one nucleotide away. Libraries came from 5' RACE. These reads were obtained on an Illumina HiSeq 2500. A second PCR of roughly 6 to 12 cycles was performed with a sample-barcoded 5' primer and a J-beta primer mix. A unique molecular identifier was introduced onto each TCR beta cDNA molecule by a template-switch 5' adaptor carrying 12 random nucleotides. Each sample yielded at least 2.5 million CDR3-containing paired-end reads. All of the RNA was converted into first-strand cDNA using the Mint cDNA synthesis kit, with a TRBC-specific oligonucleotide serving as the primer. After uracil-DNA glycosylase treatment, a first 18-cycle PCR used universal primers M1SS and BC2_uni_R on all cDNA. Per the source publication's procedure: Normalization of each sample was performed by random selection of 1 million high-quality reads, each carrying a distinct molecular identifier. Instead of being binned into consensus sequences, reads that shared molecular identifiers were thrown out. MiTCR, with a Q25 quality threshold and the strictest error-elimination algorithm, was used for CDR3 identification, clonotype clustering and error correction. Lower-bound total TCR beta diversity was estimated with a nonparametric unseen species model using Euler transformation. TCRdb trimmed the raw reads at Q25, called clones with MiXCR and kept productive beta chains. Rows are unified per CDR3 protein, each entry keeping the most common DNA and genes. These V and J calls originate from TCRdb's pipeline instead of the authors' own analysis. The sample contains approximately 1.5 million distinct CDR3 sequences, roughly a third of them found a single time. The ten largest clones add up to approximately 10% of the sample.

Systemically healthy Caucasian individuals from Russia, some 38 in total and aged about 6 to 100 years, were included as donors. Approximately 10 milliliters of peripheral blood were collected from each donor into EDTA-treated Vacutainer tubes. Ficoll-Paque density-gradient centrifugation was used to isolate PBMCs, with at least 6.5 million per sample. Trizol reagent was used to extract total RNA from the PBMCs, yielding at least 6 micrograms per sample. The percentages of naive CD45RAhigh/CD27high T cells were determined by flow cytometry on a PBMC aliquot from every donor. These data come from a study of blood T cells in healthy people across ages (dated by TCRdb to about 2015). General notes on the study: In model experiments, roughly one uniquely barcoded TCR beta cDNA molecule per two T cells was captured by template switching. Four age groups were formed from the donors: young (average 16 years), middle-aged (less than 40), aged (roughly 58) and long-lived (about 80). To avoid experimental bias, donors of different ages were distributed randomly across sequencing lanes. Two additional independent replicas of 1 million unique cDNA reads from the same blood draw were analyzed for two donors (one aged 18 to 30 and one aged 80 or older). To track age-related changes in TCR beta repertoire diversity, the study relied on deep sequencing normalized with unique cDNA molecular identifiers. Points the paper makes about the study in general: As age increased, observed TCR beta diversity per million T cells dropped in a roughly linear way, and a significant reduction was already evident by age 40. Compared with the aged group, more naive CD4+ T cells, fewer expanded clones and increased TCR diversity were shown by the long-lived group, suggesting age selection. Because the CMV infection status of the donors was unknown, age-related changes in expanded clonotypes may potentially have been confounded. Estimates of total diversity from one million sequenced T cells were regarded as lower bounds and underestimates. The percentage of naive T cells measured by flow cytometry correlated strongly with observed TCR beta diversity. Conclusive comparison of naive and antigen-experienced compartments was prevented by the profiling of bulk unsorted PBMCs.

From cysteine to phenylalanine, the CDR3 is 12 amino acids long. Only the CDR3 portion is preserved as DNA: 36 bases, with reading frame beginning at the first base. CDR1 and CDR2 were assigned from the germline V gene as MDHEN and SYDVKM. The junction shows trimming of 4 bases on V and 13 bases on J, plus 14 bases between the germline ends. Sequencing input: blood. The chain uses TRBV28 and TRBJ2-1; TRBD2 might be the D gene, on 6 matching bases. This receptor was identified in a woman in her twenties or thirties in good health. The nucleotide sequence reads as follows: TGTGCCAGCAGTTCCCCGGGACTCCCTCAGTTCTTC. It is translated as CASSSPGLPQFF.